This T cell receptor (beta chain) derives from a study of human T cells and chemical hapten exposure. Whole-study context: The study sensitized with 2% DPC on a 2 cm by 2 cm patch of upper inner arm skin. Patch tests put 0.01% DPC on the upper back, read at 6 days.

This CDR3 comprises 14 residues. The germline CDR1 and CDR2 sequences are SGDLS and YYNGEE. The J segment lost 4 bases and the V segment lost 4 bases, leaving 3 bases of the junction unmatched. As to time point: pre-sensitization, week 0. Stated treatment: therapeutic diphenylcyclopropenone sensitization with weekly scalp DPC. Single cDNA molecules in the library carried unique molecular identifiers attached during preparation. Via MiXCR, TCRdb re-called the RACE reads, giving one row per CDR3 protein. Of around 250,000 distinct CDR3 sequences in the sample, around 9.3% were seen once. Sequencing used whole blood, obtained in connection with sensitization to the hapten diphenylcyclopropenone (DPC). V gene TRBV9 combines with J gene TRBJ2-1; 9 nucleotides align to TRBD2. This TCR was recovered from a middle-aged woman with alopecia areata. Some clones in this sample may be carry-over from other donors' samples. In nucleotides, the CDR3 is TGTGCCAGCAGCCCTAGCGGGATATACAATGAGCAGTTCTTC. Its translation: CASSPSGIYNEQFF.